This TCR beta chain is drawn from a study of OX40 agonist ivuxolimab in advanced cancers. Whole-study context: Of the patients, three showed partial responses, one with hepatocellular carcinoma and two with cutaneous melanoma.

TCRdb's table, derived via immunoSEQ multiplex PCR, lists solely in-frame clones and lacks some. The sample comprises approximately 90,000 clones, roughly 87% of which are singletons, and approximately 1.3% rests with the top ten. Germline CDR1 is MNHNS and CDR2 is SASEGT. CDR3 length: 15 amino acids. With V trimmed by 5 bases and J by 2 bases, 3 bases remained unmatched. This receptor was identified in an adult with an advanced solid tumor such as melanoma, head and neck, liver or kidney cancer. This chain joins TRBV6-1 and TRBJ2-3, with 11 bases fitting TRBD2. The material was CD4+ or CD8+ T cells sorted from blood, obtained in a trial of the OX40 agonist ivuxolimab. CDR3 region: CASSRGLADTDTQYF. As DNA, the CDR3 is TGTGCCAGCAGTCGGGGACTAGCGGACACAGATACGCAGTATTTT.